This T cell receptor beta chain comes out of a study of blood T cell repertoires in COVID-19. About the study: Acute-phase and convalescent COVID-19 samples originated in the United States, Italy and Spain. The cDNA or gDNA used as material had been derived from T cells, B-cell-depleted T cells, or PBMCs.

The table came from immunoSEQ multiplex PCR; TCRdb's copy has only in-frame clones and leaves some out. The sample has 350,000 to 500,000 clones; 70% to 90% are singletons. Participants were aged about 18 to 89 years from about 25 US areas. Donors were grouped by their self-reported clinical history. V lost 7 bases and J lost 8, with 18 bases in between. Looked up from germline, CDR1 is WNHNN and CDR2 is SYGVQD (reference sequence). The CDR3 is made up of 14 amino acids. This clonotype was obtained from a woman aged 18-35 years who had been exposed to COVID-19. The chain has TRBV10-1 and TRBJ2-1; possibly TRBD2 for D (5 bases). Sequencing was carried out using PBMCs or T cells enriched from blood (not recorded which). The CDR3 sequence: CASTHGLSPHEQFF. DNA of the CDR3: TGCGCCAGCACCCACGGACTTAGTCCCCATGAGCAGTTCTTC.